This T cell receptor beta chain was identified during a study of tumor-infiltrating lymphocytes in primary liver carcinoma. About this clonotype: The antigen is unknown.

There are 15 residues in the CDR3. With V trimmed by 5 bases and J by 4 bases, 10 bases remained unmatched. Germline loops: CDR1 SEHNR, CDR2 FQNEAQ (reference sequence). Whole-study results and caveats: Whereas tumor region pairs overlapped more, tumor-adjacent and tumor-blood pairs overlapped less.

For blood RNA, unsorted whole blood served as the source, and germline DNA was extracted too. Before any surgery took place, four milliliters of peripheral blood were collected. Synthesis of TCR beta cDNA was carried out from about 540 ng total RNA with a constant-region primer. Nested multiplex PCR, run for three rounds with slightly modified ARM-PCR, yielded TCR beta libraries. Rounds one and two of PCR, each of around 11 cycles, were primed with TRBV1-TRBV30 forward primers and a C-beta reverse primer. TCRdb fed the multiplex PCR reads into MiXCR, producing one record per CDR3 protein. The profile shows 300,000 to 400,000 distinct CDR3 sequences, 65% of them singletons.

The sample was peripheral blood. The TCR originated in a man aged 40-49 years with primary liver carcinoma and hepatitis B virus infection. The chain joins TRBV7-9 to TRBJ2-7; 8 positions agree with TRBD1. The CDR3 region has the DNA TGTGCCAGCAGCCCGCCTCGTGGGGACAGGTACGAGCAGTACTTC. Translation gives CASSPPRGDRYEQYF.